This T cell receptor beta chain emerged from a study of neurological immune-mediated disorders. Overall study results and limits: None of the CDR3 amino acid sequences of expanded clones recurred across subjects, suggesting private repertoires in all groups.

Noted time point: longitudinal time-point 1 (baseline). This clonotype was counted at least ten times. The antigen is unknown. cDNA synthesis was performed by 5'RACE with 10-nucleotide random UMIs. Sequencing of 15-18 subjects in each run yielded over 200 million TCR-beta sequences. TCRdb analysed the 5' RACE reads with MiXCR anew, one entry per CDR3 protein. Among some 49,000 distinct CDR3 sequences listed, 10% were seen once. Germline-derived CDR1 and CDR2 are LGHNA and YSLEER. Trimming removed 0 bases at V and 5 bases at J, with 8 bases between. The CDR3 has 13 residues. The clonotype comes from a middle-aged woman in good health. V is TRBV4-3 and J is TRBJ2-7; unclear D gene. The sample was PBMCs. CDR3 in amino acids: CASSQDARNEQYF. The CDR3 nucleotides are TGCGCCAGCAGCCAAGACGCTAGGAACGAGCAGTACTTC.